The T cell receptor beta chain under discussion was sequenced for a study of CD8 T cells in ankylosing spondylitis. V was cut by 3 bases and J by 9 bases, with 12 bases left in between. The germline gives CDR1 LNHNV, CDR2 YYDKDF (reference sequence). The CDR3 sequence is 13 residues long. Overall study findings and caveats: Certain motif variants had earlier been reported in reactive arthritis synovial fluid and blood. The study identified a TCR beta motif of roughly eight highly homologous variants that appeared characteristic of ankylosing spondylitis blood. Disease-linked clones reportedly concentrated significantly in matched ankylosing spondylitis synovial fluid.

As to this clonotype: Its target is not known.

Quantitative molecular-barcoded 5'-RACE generated the TCR beta libraries. MiXCR, applied by TCRdb to the 5' RACE reads, yields one record per CDR3 protein. The sample holds around 440,000 distinct CDR3 sequences, 17% seen once. This sequence originates from a male donor with ankylosing spondylitis. The chain is built from TRBV15 and TRBJ2-4; weak D call: TRBD1 (6 bases). Sequences were obtained from blood, either unsorted or a sorted T cell fraction (not recorded which). DNA for the CDR3: TGTGCCACCAGCAGGCACAGGGCCGGCATTCAGTACTTC. It codes for CATSRHRAGIQYF.